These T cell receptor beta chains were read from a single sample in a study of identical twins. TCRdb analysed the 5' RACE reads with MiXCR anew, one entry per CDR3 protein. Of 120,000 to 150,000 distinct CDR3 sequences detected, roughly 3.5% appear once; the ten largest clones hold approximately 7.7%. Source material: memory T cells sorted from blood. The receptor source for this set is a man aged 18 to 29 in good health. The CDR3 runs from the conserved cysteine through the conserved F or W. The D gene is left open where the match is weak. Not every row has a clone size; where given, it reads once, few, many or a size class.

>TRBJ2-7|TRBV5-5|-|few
TGTGCCAGCAGCTTCAAGTGGGGCTCCTACGAGCAGTACTTC
CASSFKWGSYEQYF
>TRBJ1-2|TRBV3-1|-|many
TGTGCCAGCAGCCAAGGACTGAGGGGCTACACCTTC
CASSQGLRGYTF
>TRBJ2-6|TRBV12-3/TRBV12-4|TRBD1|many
TGTGCCAGCAGTTTCGGGCCGGGGGCTCAGACAGGGGGATGGGGGGCCAACGTCCTGACTTTC
CASSFGPGAQTGGWGANVLTF
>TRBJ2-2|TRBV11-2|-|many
TGTGCCAGCAGCTTGAACTCTCTAACCGGGACTGGGACCGGGGAGCTGTTTTTT
CASSLNSLTGTGTGELFF
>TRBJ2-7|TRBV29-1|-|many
TGCAGCGCAGGTTGGTCCTACGAGCAGTACTTC
CSAGWSYEQYF
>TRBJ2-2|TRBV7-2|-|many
TGTGCCAGCAGCTTAGGCAGGTCTCACACCGGGGAGCTGTTTTTT
CASSLGRSHTGELFF
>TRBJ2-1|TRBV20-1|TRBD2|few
TGCAGTGCTGAGCGGGAGAGCTCCTACAATGAGCAGTTCTTC
CSAERESSYNEQFF
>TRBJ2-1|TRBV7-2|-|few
TGTGCCAGCAGCTTAGCTCCGCCAGGGGAGCAGTTCTTC
CASSLAPPGEQFF
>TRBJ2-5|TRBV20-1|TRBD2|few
TGCAGTGCCCCCAAATTTCTAGCGGCAAGAGAGACCCAGTACTTC
CSAPKFLAARETQYF
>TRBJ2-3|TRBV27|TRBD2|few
TGTGCCAGCAGTTTTAGCGGGAGGGCCGAGAGACCGCAGTATTTT
CASSFSGRAERPQYF
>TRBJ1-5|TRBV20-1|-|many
TGCAGTGCTAGAGATCTAGGCAGGGAGAATCAGCCCCAGCATTTT
CSARDLGRENQPQHF
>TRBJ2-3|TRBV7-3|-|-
TGTGCCAGCAGCTTGGGGTTCTCGGGCACAGATACGCAGTATTTT
CASSLGFSGTDTQYF
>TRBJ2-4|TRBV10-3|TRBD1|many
TGTGCCATCAGTGGATCCGACGCGAAGGGACAGAGAATAGCCAAAAACATTCAGTACTTC
CAISGSDAKGQRIAKNIQYF
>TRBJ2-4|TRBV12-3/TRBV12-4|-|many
TGTGCCAGCAGTTTAGGCCAGGATGGGGCCAAAAACATTCAGTACTTC
CASSLGQDGAKNIQYF
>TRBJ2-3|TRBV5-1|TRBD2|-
TGCGCCAGCAGCTTGGCCGCTAGCGGGAGGGGAGATACGCAGTATTTT
CASSLAASGRGDTQYF
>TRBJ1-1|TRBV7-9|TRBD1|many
TGTGCCAGCAGCCCTCAGGACAGGGGGCGGGCCACTGAAGCTTTCTTT
CASSPQDRGRATEAFF
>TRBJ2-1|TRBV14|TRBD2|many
TGTGCCAGCAGCCAAGAGCACGCTAGCGGGAGTGAGCAGTTCTTC
CASSQEHASGSEQFF
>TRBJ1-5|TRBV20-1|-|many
TGCAGTGCTAGAGAGGGGGGAAATGGGCCCCAGCATTTT
CSAREGGNGPQHF
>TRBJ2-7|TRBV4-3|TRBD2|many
TGCGCCAGCAGCCATTCGACTAGCGGGAACTACGAGCAGTACTTC
CASSHSTSGNYEQYF
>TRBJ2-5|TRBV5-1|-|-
TGCGCCAGCAGCTCTTACATGGAGACCCAGTACTTC
CASSSYMETQYF
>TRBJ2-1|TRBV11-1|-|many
TGTGCCAGCAGCTTAGCGCTGCGGCTAGCGTTCCCCCTCTCGTCCGGGCAGTTCTTC
CASSLALRLAFPLSSGQFF
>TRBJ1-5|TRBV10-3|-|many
TGTGCCATCAGTGAGTCGAGGGTGGGGAGCAATCAGCCCCAGCATTTT
CAISESRVGSNQPQHF
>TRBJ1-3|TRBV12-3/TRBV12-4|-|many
TGTGCCAGCAGCGCAACGGACAGAGGAAACACCATATATTTT
CASSATDRGNTIYF
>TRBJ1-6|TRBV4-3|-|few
TGCGCCAGCAGCCAAATTTTGACTGGGTCACCCCTCCACTTT
CASSQILTGSPLHF
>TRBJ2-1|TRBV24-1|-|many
TGTGCCACCAGTGATGTAGACAATGAGCAGTTCTTC
CATSDVDNEQFF
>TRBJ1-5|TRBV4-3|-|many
TGCGCCAGCAGCCCACAGACAGGATTGGATCAGCCCCAGCATTTT
CASSPQTGLDQPQHF
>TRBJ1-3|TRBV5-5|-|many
TGTGCCAGCAGCTTGTATTCCGACTCTGGAAACACCATATATTTT
CASSLYSDSGNTIYF
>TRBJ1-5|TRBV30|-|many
TGTGCCTGGAGTGTTGGGGGGCAAAGCAATCAGCCCCAGCATTTT
CAWSVGGQSNQPQHF
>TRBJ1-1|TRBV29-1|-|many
TGCAGCGTTGAAAAAAGGATCACTGAAGCTTTCTTT
CSVEKRITEAFF
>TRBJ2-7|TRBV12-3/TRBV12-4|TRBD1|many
TGTGCCAGCACCATTTGGGACAGGGCCCACGAGCAGTACTTC
CASTIWDRAHEQYF
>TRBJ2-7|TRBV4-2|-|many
TGTGCCAGCAGCCAAGGTGATGTCCAGCCCTACGAGCAGTACTTC
CASSQGDVQPYEQYF
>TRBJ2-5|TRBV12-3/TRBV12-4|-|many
TGTGCCAGCAGTTTAGCTTCTGGCGGCTGGGAAGAGACCCAGTACTTC
CASSLASGGWEETQYF
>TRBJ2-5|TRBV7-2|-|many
TGTGCCAGCAGCCTGGTAGAGGGAGAGGGCGAGACCCAGTACTTC
CASSLVEGEGETQYF
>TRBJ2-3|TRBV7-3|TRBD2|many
TGTGCCAGCAGCTTACTAGCGGGAGCAGATACGCAGTATTTT
CASSLLAGADTQYF
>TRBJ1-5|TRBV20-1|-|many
TGCAGTGCTCTTAGGACCGGGGAAAATCAGCCCCAGCATTTT
CSALRTGENQPQHF
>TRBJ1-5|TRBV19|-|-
TGTGCCACCACACTCCAGGGCAATCAGCCCCAGCATTTT
CATTLQGNQPQHF
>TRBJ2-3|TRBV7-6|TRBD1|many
TGTGCCAGCAGCACGGGGGACAGGGCCTACACAGATACGCAGTATTTT
CASSTGDRAYTDTQYF
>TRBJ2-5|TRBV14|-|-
TGTGCCAGCAACAGACTCAGGGACCAAGAGACCCAGTACTTC
CASNRLRDQETQYF
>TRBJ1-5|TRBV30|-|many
TGTGCCTGGAGCCGCGGACCCACGGGACCCCAGCATTTT
CAWSRGPTGPQHF
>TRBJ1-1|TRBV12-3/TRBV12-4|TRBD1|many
TGTGCCAGCAGTCCCCAGGGACAGGTATTACAAGCTTTCTTT
CASSPQGQVLQAFF
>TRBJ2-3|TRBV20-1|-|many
TGCAGTGCTTCTATCCCAGATACGCAGTATTTT
CSASIPDTQYF
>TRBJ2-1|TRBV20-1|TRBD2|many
TGCAGTGCTGGACTAGCGTGGGGTTCCAATGAGCAGTTCTTC
CSAGLAWGSNEQFF
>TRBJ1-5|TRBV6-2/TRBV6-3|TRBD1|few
TGTGCCAGCAGCCCCGGACAGGGCCGAAATCAGCCCCAGCATTTT
CASSPGQGRNQPQHF